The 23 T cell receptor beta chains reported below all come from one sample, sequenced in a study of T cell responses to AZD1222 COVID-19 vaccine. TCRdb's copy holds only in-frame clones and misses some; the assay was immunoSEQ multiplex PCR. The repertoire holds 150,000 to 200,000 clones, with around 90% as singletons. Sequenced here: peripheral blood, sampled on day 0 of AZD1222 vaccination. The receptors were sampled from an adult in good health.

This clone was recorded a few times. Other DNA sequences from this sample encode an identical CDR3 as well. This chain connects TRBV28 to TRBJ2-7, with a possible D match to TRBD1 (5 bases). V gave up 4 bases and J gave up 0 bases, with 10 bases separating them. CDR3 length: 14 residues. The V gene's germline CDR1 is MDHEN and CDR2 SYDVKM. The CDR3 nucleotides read TGTGCCAGCAGTTATGCCCAGGGCTCCTACGAGCAGTACTTC. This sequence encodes CASSYAQGSYEQYF.

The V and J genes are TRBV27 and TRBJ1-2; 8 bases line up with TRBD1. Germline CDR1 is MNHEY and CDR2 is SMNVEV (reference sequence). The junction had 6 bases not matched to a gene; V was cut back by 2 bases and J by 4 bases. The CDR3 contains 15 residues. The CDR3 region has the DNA TGTGCCAGCAGTTTAGCTGGGACAGGCCCCTATGGCTACACCTTC. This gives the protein CASSLAGTGPYGYTF.

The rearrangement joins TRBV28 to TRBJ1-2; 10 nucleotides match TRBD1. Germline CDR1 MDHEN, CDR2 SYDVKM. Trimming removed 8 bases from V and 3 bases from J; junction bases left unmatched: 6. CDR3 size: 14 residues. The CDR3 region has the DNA TGTGCCAGCCAAGGACAGGGGGAGTACTATGGCTACACCTTC. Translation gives CASQGQGEYYGYTF.

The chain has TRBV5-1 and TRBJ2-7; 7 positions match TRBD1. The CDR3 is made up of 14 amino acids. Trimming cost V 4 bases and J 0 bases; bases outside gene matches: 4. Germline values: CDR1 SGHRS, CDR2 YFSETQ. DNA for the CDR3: TGCGCCAGCAGCATTAACAGGGGCTCCTACGAGCAGTACTTC. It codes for CASSINRGSYEQYF.

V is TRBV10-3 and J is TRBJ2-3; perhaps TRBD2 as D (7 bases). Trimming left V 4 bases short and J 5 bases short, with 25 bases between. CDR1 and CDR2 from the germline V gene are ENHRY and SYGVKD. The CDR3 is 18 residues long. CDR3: CAISALKGAGAPGDTQYF. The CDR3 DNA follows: TGTGCCATCAGTGCCCTCAAAGGGGCGGGGGCCCCCGGAGATACGCAGTATTTT.

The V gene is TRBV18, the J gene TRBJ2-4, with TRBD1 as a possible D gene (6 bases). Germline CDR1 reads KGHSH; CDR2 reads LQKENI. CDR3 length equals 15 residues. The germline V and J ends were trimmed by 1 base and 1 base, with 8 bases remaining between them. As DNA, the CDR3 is TGTGCCAGCTCACCACGCCAGGGGGCCAAAAACATTCAGTACTTC. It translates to CASSPRQGAKNIQYF.

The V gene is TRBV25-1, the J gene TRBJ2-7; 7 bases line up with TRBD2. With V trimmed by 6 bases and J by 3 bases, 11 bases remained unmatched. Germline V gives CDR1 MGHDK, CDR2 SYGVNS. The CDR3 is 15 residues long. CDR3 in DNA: TGTGCCAGCAGCGACCGACGGCGGGGGTTCTACGAGCAGTACTTC. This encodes CASSDRRRGFYEQYF.

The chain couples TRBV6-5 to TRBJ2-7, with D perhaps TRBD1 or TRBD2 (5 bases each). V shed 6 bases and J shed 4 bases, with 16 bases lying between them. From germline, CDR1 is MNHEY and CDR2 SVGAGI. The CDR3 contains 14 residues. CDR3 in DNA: TGTGCCAGCAGAATCGGGACCCTCATTTACGAGCAGTACTTC. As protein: CASRIGTLIYEQYF.

CDR3 sequence reads: CSASLSAPGYTF. The CDR3 nucleotides are TGCAGTGCTAGTCTCTCAGCCCCTGGCTACACCTTC. The V and J genes are TRBV20-1 and TRBJ1-2; D is ambiguous. The germline V gene has CDR1 DFQATT and CDR2 SNEGSKA (reference sequence). CDR3 size: 12 residues. V was cut by 3 bases and J by 7 bases, with 12 bases left in between.

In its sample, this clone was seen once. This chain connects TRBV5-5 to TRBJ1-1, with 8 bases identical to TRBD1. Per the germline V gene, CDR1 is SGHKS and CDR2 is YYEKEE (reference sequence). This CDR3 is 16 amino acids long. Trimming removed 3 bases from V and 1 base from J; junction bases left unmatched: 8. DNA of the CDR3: TGTGCCAGCAGCTCAGCAAACAGGGGGAAGAACACTGAAGCTTTCTTT. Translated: CASSSANRGKNTEAFF.

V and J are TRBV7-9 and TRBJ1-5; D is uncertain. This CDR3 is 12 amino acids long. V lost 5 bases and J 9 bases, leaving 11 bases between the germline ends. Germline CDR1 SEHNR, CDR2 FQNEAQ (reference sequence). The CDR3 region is CASSLSAGPQHF. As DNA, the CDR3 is TGTGCCAGCAGCCTAAGTGCAGGGCCCCAGCATTTT. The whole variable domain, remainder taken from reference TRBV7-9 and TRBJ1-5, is DTGVSQNPRHKITKRGQNVTFRCDPISEHNRLYWYRQTLGQGPEFLTYFQNEAQLEKSRLLSDRFSAERPKGSFSTLEIQRTEQGDSAMYLCASSLSAGPQHFGDGTRLSIL.

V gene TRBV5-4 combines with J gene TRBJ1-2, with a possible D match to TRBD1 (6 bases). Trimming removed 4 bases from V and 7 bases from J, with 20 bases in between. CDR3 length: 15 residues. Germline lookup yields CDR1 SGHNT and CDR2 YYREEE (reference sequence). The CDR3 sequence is CASSRDGQILAGYTF. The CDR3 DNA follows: TGTGCCAGCAGCAGGGACGGACAGATCTTAGCTGGCTACACCTTC.

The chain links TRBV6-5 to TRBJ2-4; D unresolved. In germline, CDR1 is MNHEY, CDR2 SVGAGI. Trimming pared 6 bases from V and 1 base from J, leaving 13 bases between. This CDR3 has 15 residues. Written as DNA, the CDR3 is TGTGCCAGCAGAGAGACGCGTTTGGCCAAAAACATTCAGTACTTC. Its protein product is CASRETRLAKNIQYF.

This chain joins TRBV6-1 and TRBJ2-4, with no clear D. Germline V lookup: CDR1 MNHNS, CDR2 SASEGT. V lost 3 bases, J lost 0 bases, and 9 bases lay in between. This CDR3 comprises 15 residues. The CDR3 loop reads CASSDGSKAKNIQYF. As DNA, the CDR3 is TGTGCCAGCAGTGACGGGTCGAAAGCCAAAAACATTCAGTACTTC.

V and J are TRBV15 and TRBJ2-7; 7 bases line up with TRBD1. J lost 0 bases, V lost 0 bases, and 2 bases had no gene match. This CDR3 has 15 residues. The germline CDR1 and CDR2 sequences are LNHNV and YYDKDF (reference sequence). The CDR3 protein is CATSREGDSSYEQYF. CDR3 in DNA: TGTGCCACCAGCAGAGAAGGGGACAGCTCCTACGAGCAGTACTTC.

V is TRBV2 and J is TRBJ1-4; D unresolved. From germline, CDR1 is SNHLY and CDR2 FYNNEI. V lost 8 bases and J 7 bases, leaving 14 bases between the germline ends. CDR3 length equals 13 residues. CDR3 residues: CASGKDESEKLFF. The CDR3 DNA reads TGTGCCAGCGGGAAAGACGAGAGTGAAAAACTGTTTTTT.

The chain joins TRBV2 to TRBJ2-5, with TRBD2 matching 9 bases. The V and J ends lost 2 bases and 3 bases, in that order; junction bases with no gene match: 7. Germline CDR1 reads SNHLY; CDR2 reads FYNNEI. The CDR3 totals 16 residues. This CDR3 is CASSERSGGPEETQYF. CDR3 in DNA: TGTGCCAGCAGTGAACGGAGCGGGGGGCCCGAAGAGACCCAGTACTTC.

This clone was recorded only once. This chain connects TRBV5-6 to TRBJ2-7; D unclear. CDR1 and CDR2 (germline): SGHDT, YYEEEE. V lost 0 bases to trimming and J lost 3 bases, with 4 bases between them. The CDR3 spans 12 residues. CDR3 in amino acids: CASSLGHYEQYF. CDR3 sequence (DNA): TGTGCCAGCAGCTTGGGACACTACGAGCAGTACTTC.

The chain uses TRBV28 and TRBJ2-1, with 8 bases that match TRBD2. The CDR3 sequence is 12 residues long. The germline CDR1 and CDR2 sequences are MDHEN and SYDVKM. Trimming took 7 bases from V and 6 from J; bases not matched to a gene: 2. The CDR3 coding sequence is TGTGCCAGCACGGGGGGGGGCAATGAGCAGTTCTTC. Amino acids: CASTGGGNEQFF.

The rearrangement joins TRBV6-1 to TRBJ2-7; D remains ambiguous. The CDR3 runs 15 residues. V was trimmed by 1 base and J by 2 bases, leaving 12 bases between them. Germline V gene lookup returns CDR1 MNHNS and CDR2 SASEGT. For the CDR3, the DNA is TGTGCCAGCAGTGAAGGGGTCGGGCCACCCTACGAGCAGTACTTC. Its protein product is CASSEGVGPPYEQYF.

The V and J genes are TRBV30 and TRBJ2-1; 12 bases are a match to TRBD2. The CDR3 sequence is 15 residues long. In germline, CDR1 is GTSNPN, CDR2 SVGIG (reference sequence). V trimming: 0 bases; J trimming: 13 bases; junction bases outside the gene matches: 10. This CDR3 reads CAWSVSLAGGSNQFF. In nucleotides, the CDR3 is TGTGCCTGGAGTGTATCACTAGCGGGGGGATCTAATCAGTTCTTC. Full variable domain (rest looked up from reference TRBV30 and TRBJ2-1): SQTIHQWPATLVQPVGSPLSLECTVEGTSNPNLYWYRQAAGRGLQLLFYSVGIGQISSEVPQNLSASRPQDRQFILSSKKLLLSDSGFYLCAWSVSLAGGSNQFFGPGTRLTVL.

As DNA, the CDR3 is TGTGCCAGCAGCGCGGGCAGGGAAGTGTACGAGCAGTACTTC. It is translated as CASSAGREVYEQYF. V gene TRBV5-4 combines with J gene TRBJ2-7, with D possibly called TRBD1 or TRBD2 (5 bases each). Trimming removed 4 bases from V and 4 bases from J, with 15 bases in between. Germline V gives CDR1 SGHNT, CDR2 YYREEE (reference sequence). CDR3 length equals 14 residues.

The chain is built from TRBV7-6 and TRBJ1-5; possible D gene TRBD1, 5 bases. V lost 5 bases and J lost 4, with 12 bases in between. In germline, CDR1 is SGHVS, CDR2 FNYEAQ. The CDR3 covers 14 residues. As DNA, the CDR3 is TGTGCCAGCAGCCTACAGGTGGGAAATCAGCCCCAGCATTTT. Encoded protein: CASSLQVGNQPQHF.